Presented here are 15 T cell receptor beta chains from one specimen sequenced in a study of shared clonotypes between healthy human individuals. The repertoire was sequenced with immunoSEQ multiplex PCR; TCRdb's copy has only in-frame clones and lacks some. The sample holds about 2.4 million clones; just over 90% are singletons and the top ten take over 0.12%. The sequenced sample was naive CD4+ T cells sorted from blood. As for subset: CD45RA+ positively selected. The receptors originated from a man aged 18 to 29 in good health.

The chain couples TRBV15 to TRBJ2-5; D remains ambiguous. The CDR3 runs 15 residues. The V end lost 7 bases, the J end lost 2 bases, and 17 bases lay between the germline ends. The germline gives CDR1 LNHNV, CDR2 YYDKDF (reference sequence). The CDR3 loop reads CATTPDRRPQETQYF. The CDR3 DNA reads as TGTGCCACCACCCCGGATAGACGGCCTCAAGAGACCCAGTACTTC.

The V and J genes are TRBV4-1 and TRBJ2-5, with TRBD2 identical over 14 bases. In germline, CDR1 is MGHRA, CDR2 YSYEKL. The J segment lost 6 bases and the V segment lost 3 bases, leaving 15 bases of the junction unmatched. This CDR3 has 19 amino acids. The CDR3: CASSQVGLAGGRTHKTQYF. The CDR3 DNA reads as TGCGCCAGCAGCCAGGTTGGACTAGCGGGGGGTCGTACCCACAAGACCCAGTACTTC.

About this clone: This sample includes further DNA sequences coding for the same CDR3. V usage is TRBV9 and J usage is TRBJ1-5; D not resolved. This CDR3 has 15 residues. V was clipped by 2 bases and J by 0 bases, with 9 bases between them. Looked up from germline, CDR1 is SGDLS and CDR2 is YYNGEE. This CDR3 reads CASSVDGYSNQPQHF. The CDR3 coding sequence is TGTGCCAGCAGCGTCGACGGTTATAGCAATCAGCCCCAGCATTTT. The full variable domain, its missing parts supplied by reference TRBV9 and TRBJ1-5, is DSGVTQTPKHLITATGQRVTLRCSPRSGDLSVYWYQQSLDQGLQFLIQYYNGEERAKGNILERFSAQQFPDLHSELNLSSLELGDSALYFCASSVDGYSNQPQHFGDGTRLSIL.

The rearrangement links TRBV11-2 to TRBJ1-1; TRBD1 aligns across 9 bases. V was pared by 3 bases and J by 2 bases, with 7 bases of the junction left unmatched. The CDR3 extends over 16 amino acids. Germline CDR1 is SGHAT and CDR2 is FQNNGV. The CDR3 loop is CASSFLPGQGNTEAFF. The CDR3 DNA reads as TGTGCCAGCAGCTTCCTTCCGGGACAGGGAAACACTGAAGCTTTCTTT.

This clone appeared a single time. The J gene is TRBJ2-3, the V gene TRBV5-1; possibly TRBD1 for D (5 bases). In germline, CDR1 is SGHRS, CDR2 YFSETQ. The CDR3 has 14 residues. V was clipped by 6 bases and J by 0 bases, with 11 bases between them. The CDR3 bases are TGCGCCAGCACTAACCCAGGGAGCACAGATACGCAGTATTTT. As protein: CASTNPGSTDTQYF.

The chain recombines TRBV11-2 with TRBJ1-2, with D hard to call. This CDR3 region has 17 residues. V dropped 2 bases and J dropped 0 bases, with 16 bases sitting between them. CDR1 is SGHAT and CDR2 is FQNNGV in the germline V gene. The CDR3 nucleotides are TGTGCCAGCAGCTTAATACTCCGGTTGAATACTAACTATGGCTACACCTTC. Translated, it gives CASSLILRLNTNYGYTF. Together with reference TRBV11-2 and TRBJ1-2, the CDR3 gives the full variable domain: EAGVAQSPRYKIIEKRQSVAFWCNPISGHATLYWYQQILGQGPKLLIQFQNNGVVDDSQLPKDRFSAERLKGVDSTLKIQPAKLEDSAVYLCASSLILRLNTNYGYTFGSGTRLTVV.

V usage is TRBV30 and J usage is TRBJ2-1, with TRBD2 matching over 15 bases. Germline CDR1 and CDR2: GTSNPN and SVGIG (reference sequence). After removal of 3 bases from V and 7 bases from J, the junction contained 10 bases not matched to a gene. The CDR3 runs 17 residues. This CDR3 is CAWSPTWGTSGRNEQFF. The CDR3 region has the DNA TGTGCCTGGAGCCCCACTTGGGGGACTAGCGGGAGGAATGAGCAGTTCTTC.

This chain joins TRBV7-8 and TRBJ2-5; D is perhaps TRBD1 (5 bases). CDR1 is SGHVS, CDR2 FQNEAQ, per germline. This CDR3 comprises 15 residues. Deletions cut 5 bases from V and 0 bases from J, with 13 bases between. CDR3: CASSVGQTYQETQYF. As DNA, the CDR3 is TGTGCCAGCAGCGTCGGACAAACGTACCAAGAGACCCAGTACTTC.

The J gene is TRBJ2-5, the V gene TRBV7-9; 9 bases are shared with TRBD2. After removal of 3 bases from V and 3 bases from J, the junction contained 5 bases not matched to a gene. The length of the CDR3 is 15 residues. Germline CDR1 SEHNR, CDR2 FQNEAQ (reference sequence). DNA of the CDR3: TGTGCCAGCAGCTTCCCACTAGCGGGCAAAGAGACCCAGTACTTC. Its translation is CASSFPLAGKETQYF.

The genes are TRBV10-2 and TRBJ2-2; TRBD1 matches at 10 bases. The CDR3 totals 19 residues. CDR1 is WSHSY and CDR2 is SAAADI in the germline V gene. Unmatched junction bases numbered 14, after V lost 5 bases and J lost 2 bases. CDR3 nucleotide sequence: TGCGCCAGCAGTAACAGCTGGTGGAGGGACAGGGGCAACACCGGGGAGCTGTTTTTT. Translating gives CASSNSWWRDRGNTGELFF.

The chain is built from TRBV7-2 and TRBJ2-7, with 9 bases fitting TRBD1. J lost 4 bases, V lost 0 bases, and 7 bases had no gene match. CDR3 size: 16 residues. Germline loops: CDR1 SGHTA, CDR2 FQGNSA. The CDR3 loop reads CASSLARGTGLYEQYF. The CDR3 DNA follows: TGTGCCAGCAGCTTAGCGCGGGGGACAGGGTTGTACGAGCAGTACTTC.

V is TRBV7-9 and J is TRBJ2-3; D is ambiguous. There are 13 residues in the CDR3. Per germline, CDR1 SEHNR and CDR2 FQNEAQ (reference sequence). V was shortened by 6 bases and J by 4 bases, with 11 bases between the two germline ends. The CDR3 is CASSFGESDTQYF. The CDR3 DNA sequence: TGTGCCAGCAGTTTCGGAGAGTCAGATACGCAGTATTTT.

V gene TRBV29-1 combines with J gene TRBJ2-2, with a tentative D call TRBD2 (6 bases). This CDR3 comprises 15 residues. Looked up from germline, CDR1 is SQVTM and CDR2 is ANQGSEA. Trimming took 6 bases from V and 5 from J, leaving 19 bases between them. This chain's CDR3 is CSVVPRAGGTGELFF. CDR3 bases: TGCAGCGTCGTACCGCGGGCCGGGGGAACCGGGGAGCTGTTTTTT.

The DNA of the CDR3 is TGTGCCACCAGCAGAGACATACAGGGCGCCTACGAGCAGTACTTC. Encoded protein: CATSRDIQGAYEQYF. This rearrangement joins TRBV15 to TRBJ2-7; tentative D call: TRBD1 (6 bases). Germline CDR1 is LNHNV and CDR2 is YYDKDF (reference sequence). CDR3 length: 15 amino acids. Trimming pared 0 bases from V and 2 bases from J, leaving 11 bases between. Using reference TRBV15 and TRBJ2-7 for the parts outside the CDR3, the full variable domain is DAMVIQNPRYQVTQFGKPVTLSCSQTLNHNVMYWYQQKSSQAPKLLFHYYDKDFNNEADTPDNFQSRRPNTSFCFLDIRSPGLGDTAMYLCATSRDIQGAYEQYFGPGTRLTVT.

The V and J genes are TRBV4-1 and TRBJ2-5; 9 nucleotides align to TRBD2. V lost 1 base, J lost 4 bases, and 13 bases stayed unmatched. The CDR3 covers 18 residues. Germline V lookup: CDR1 MGHRA, CDR2 YSYEKL. CDR3 in DNA: TGCGCCAGCAGCCAAGGGTTAGCGGGAGCACTTGGAGGAGAGACCCAGTACTTC. Amino acid sequence: CASSQGLAGALGGETQYF.